Described below is a single TCR beta chain sequence and its context. This clone was seen a single time. The clone's antigen remains unknown. The record has no base qualities; no much larger clone is one base away. TCRbeta CDR3 regions were amplified from genomic DNA using the immunoSEQ Assay, a bias-controlled multiplex PCR. In the authors' own workflow: Nucleated cell counts per sample were estimated from amplification of reference gene primers within the assay. To quantify the absolute abundance of each unique TCRbeta CDR3 rearrangement, sequence reads were collapsed and filtered. For each sample, productive Simpson clonality was calculated by taking the square root of Simpson's diversity index across productive rearrangements. The table was pulled from immuneACCESS by TCRdb, which kept in-frame rearrangements only. Such tables lose some clones; where checked, under half of the loss comes from unresolved V genes, and the rest has no known cause. The V and J calls and clone size come from that table; D and trimming were worked out from the DNA. The sample table records over 25,000 clones; 75% to 90% of these occur just once. Around a tenth of the sample is held by the ten biggest clonotypes.

The data were obtained in a study of blood T cell repertoires in COVID-19 (dated by TCRdb to 2019 to 2021). Looking at the study overall: Collaborator samples came from the United States, Italy and Spain and covered acute and convalescent phases of COVID-19. The repertoires were released in a freely available public database intended as a resource for research on the immune response to SARS-CoV-2. HLA class I and class II types, where available, came from metadata supplied by the sample provider rather than from assay-based typing. Samples were obtained from the ongoing ImmuneRACE study (first 160 participants) and from about 1,300 subjects provided by 6 global collaborators. The prospective study material was composed of cDNA or gDNA derived from T cells, B-cell-depleted T cells, or PBMCs. Subjects who had been exposed to COVID-19, were actively infected with it, or had recovered from it provided the deeply sampled blood TCRbeta repertoires that made up the dataset. A de-identified subject ID, COVID-19 status, age in years and sex were almost always included in the sample metadata.

Whole blood was collected in K2EDTA tubes by collaborating institutions according to the institutions' own protocols. For TCRbeta analysis, collaborators shipped samples as frozen whole blood, isolated PBMCs, or DNA extracted from either of those sample types. What the research found in general, with its limitations: Clinical and demographic metadata were provided uncurated, with the amount varying by source and participant.

The sequencing sample was made of peripheral blood. This clonotype originated in a man in his sixties with acute or convalescent COVID-19.

This receptor has the CDR3 CASTSLPGQSNQPQHF. The nucleotides are TGTGCCAGCACCTCTTTACCGGGACAGTCCAATCAGCCCCAGCATTTT. The rearrangement combines TRBV18 with TRBJ1-5; 7 of the junction bases match TRBD1. The germline V gene encodes CDR1 KGHSH and CDR2 LQKENI. V trim: 8 bases; J trim: 3 bases; unmatched bases: 13. From cysteine to phenylalanine, the CDR3 is 16 amino acids long. Solely the CDR3 DNA is kept, with 48 bases framed from the first base.